This T cell receptor (delta chain) comes out of a study of gamma-delta chains in newborns, infants, children (dated by TCRdb to the late 2010s). About the full investigation: According to the study title, microbial exposure causes polyclonal expansion of innate gammadelta T cells right after birth. How innate gammadelta T cell populations in human newborns were shaped by microbial exposure immediately after birth was investigated in the study.

V is cut back by 3 bases and J by 3 bases, with 3 bases in the junction unmatched. In the germline V gene, CDR1 corresponds to GEAIGNYY and CDR2 to EKD. The CDR3 runs 17 residues from the cysteine to the phenylalanine. Here the CDR3 DNA is all that survives: 51 bases in frame from base 1. The sequencing machine was an Illumina MiSeq. TCRdb called clones afresh from the public reads with CATT; identical DNA rows were later merged. The sample table shows 4,000 to 5,000 delta-chain clones, and about 5% are seen once. Roughly 11% of the sample lies in the top ten. This clone is categorized as medium-sized (0.01 to 0.1%). Its antigen is not yet known. Per-nucleotide qualities are absent, and no much larger clonotype sits a single base away. The same CDR3 also results from other DNA sequences found in this sample.

The rearranged chain carries TRDV2 and TRDJ3; TRDD3 aligns with 11 central bases. Sequencing was performed on blood. The clonotype comes from a child who was a newborn, infant or young child, either healthy, febrile or measles-vaccinated (not recorded which). This receptor carries the CDR3 CACDSTGGYWDTRQMFF. The DNA reads TGTGCCTGTGACTCTACTGGGGGATACTGGGACACCCGACAGATGTTTTTC.